A selection of T cell receptor beta chains follows, all from one sample in a study of blood T cell repertoires in COVID-19. The table came from immunoSEQ multiplex PCR; TCRdb's copy has only in-frame clones and leaves some out. The sample yields 80,000 to 95,000 clones, roughly 85% seen once. Sample: peripheral blood. The receptor set was obtained from a man at least 80 years old with acute or convalescent COVID-19. CDR3s include the opening cysteine and the closing phenylalanine or tryptophan. The D gene is left open where the match is weak. Expanded clones get a size class; other rows say once, few or many, or leave the size out.

V gene	D gene	clone size	J gene	CDR3 protein	CDR3 DNA
TRBV5-6	-	few	TRBJ1-1	CASSPVSGTYRTEAFF	TGTGCCAGCAGCCCAGTCTCCGGGACTTATCGGACTGAAGCTTTCTTT
TRBV27	-	-	TRBJ2-7	CASTGRQGGAYEQYF	TGTGCCAGCACGGGTCGCCAGGGCGGCGCCTACGAGCAGTACTTC
TRBV27	-	-	TRBJ2-6	CASSLSGGAGANVLTF	TGTGCCAGCAGTTTATCTGGAGGGGCTGGGGCCAACGTCCTGACTTTC
TRBV12-3/TRBV12-4	TRBD2	many	TRBJ2-7	CASSPAPREVKYF	TGTGCCAGCAGTCCCGCCCCGCGGGAGGTTAAGTACTTC
TRBV7-6	TRBD1	-	TRBJ1-5	CASSPGTGFMPQHF	TGTGCCAGCAGCCCAGGGACAGGGTTTATGCCCCAGCATTTT
TRBV6-1	TRBD1	-	TRBJ1-3	CASSERDRGRDTIYF	TGTGCCAGCAGTGAAAGGGACAGGGGAAGGGACACCATATATTTT
TRBV7-6	-	-	TRBJ2-5	CASSTPGEQETQYF	TGTGCCAGCAGCACGCCAGGGGAACAAGAGACCCAGTACTTC
TRBV28	TRBD1	-	TRBJ1-2	CASSSGQGNYGYTF	TGTGCCAGCAGTTCGGGACAGGGGAACTATGGCTACACCTTC
TRBV5-1	TRBD1	-	TRBJ2-7	CASSKGGSSYEQYF	TGCGCCAGCAGCAAAGGGGGCAGCTCCTACGAGCAGTACTTC
TRBV6-5	TRBD1	-	TRBJ2-7	CASSYTGQGADEQYF	TGTGCCAGCAGTTACACGGGACAGGGGGCCGACGAGCAGTACTTC
TRBV10-3	-	-	TRBJ1-2	CAISARGSLSAGYTF	TGTGCCATCAGTGCTCGGGGGTCCCTGAGCGCTGGCTACACCTTC
TRBV13	-	-	TRBJ1-1	CASSAHEGMNTEAFF	TGTGCCAGCAGCGCCCATGAGGGAATGAACACTGAAGCTTTCTTT
TRBV9	TRBD1	few	TRBJ1-1	CASSPRTGRLAEAFF	TGTGCCAGCAGCCCCAGGACAGGGAGGTTGGCTGAAGCTTTCTTT
TRBV27	-	-	TRBJ2-7	CASSFKGYNSYEQYF	TGTGCCAGCAGTTTTAAGGGGTACAACTCCTACGAGCAGTACTTC
TRBV2	-	few	TRBJ1-5	CASSEGVRVAPQHF	TGTGCCAGCAGTGAAGGAGTCAGGGTGGCGCCCCAGCATTTT
TRBV3-1/TRBV3-2	TRBD1	-	TRBJ2-3	CASSDEDRGTDTQYF	TGTGCCAGCAGCGACGAGGACAGGGGCACAGATACGCAGTATTTT
TRBV6-6	TRBD1	-	TRBJ2-4	CATDRENIQYF	TGTGCCACGGACAGGGAGAACATTCAGTACTTC
TRBV5-1	-	-	TRBJ1-3	CASSLEGSTGNTIYF	TGCGCCAGCAGCTTAGAGGGATCTACTGGAAACACCATATATTTT
TRBV18	-	-	TRBJ2-7	CASSSVTAKDF	TGTGCCAGTTCATCGGTGACAGCTAAGGACTTC
TRBV7-9	-	-	TRBJ2-5	CASSLLAGETQYF	TGTGCCAGCAGCTTATTAGCCGGGGAGACCCAGTACTTC
TRBV5-4	-	-	TRBJ1-2	CASSPRTGSNYGYTF	TGTGCCAGCAGCCCCCGTACAGGGTCTAACTATGGCTACACCTTC
TRBV5-4	-	few	TRBJ2-7	CASSLVLGEQYF	TGTGCCAGCAGCCTAGTTCTGGGCGAGCAGTACTTC
TRBV28	-	-	TRBJ2-1	CASSFGEQFF	TGTGCCAGCAGTTTCGGTGAGCAGTTCTTC
TRBV2	TRBD1	-	TRBJ2-5	CASNTGVQETQYF	TGTGCCAGCAATACAGGGGTCCAAGAGACCCAGTACTTC
TRBV6-5	TRBD1	-	TRBJ1-2	CASRGQGVGKGYTF	TGTGCCAGCAGAGGACAGGGGGTAGGGAAAGGCTACACCTTC
TRBV7-6	TRBD2	-	TRBJ2-3	CASSLVGLAGDTQYF	TGTGCCAGCAGCTTAGTGGGACTAGCGGGAGATACGCAGTATTTT
TRBV5-1	-	-	TRBJ1-1	CASSLVGQLNTEAFF	TGCGCCAGCAGCTTGGTTGGACAGCTGAACACTGAAGCTTTCTTT
TRBV4-2	TRBD2	-	TRBJ2-2	CASSPTSGSDAGELFF	TGTGCCAGCAGCCCGACTAGCGGGAGTGACGCCGGGGAGCTGTTTTTT
TRBV20-1	-	once	TRBJ2-3	CSALRDTQYF	TGCAGTGCACTAAGGGATACGCAGTATTTT
TRBV28	-	-	TRBJ1-3	CASTPGGSSGNTIYF	TGTGCCAGCACCCCGGGGGGTTCCTCTGGAAACACCATATATTTT
TRBV19	-	-	TRBJ1-1	CASLPRGGRTEAFF	TGTGCCAGTCTCCCTCGTGGAGGGAGAACTGAAGCTTTCTTT